One sample yielded the 31 T cell receptor beta chains listed below, sequenced in a study of human T cells and chemical hapten exposure. TCRdb called the RACE reads again in MiXCR, with one record for every CDR3 protein. The table shows a few hundred thousand distinct CDR3 sequences, with about 6.3% occurring only once. Described time point: patch test 2, 6 weeks after DPC sensitization. Treatment reported: therapeutic diphenylcyclopropenone sensitization with weekly scalp DPC. The source was whole blood, collected in connection with sensitization to the hapten diphenylcyclopropenone (DPC). Receptors originate from a young woman with alopecia areata. Some clones in this sample may be carry-over from other donors' samples.

This clonotype was detected a few times. J is TRBJ2-3 and V is TRBV11-2; 10 nucleotides match TRBD2. V was pared by 2 bases and J by 6 bases, with 2 bases of the junction left unmatched. The CDR3 is made up of 14 amino acids. The germline V gene has CDR1 SGHAT and CDR2 FQNNGV. The CDR3 is CASSLLAGDDTQYF. The CDR3 DNA is TGTGCCAGCAGCTTACTAGCGGGAGATGATACGCAGTATTTT.

This chain connects TRBV6-2 or TRBV6-3 to TRBJ2-4; no reliable D call. Germline V CDR1 and CDR2: MNHEY, SVGEGT. V lost 2 bases and J lost 0, with 8 bases in between. This CDR3 contains 15 residues. The CDR3 here is CASSYDNLAKNIQYF. The DNA for the CDR3 is TGTGCCAGCAGTTACGACAACCTAGCCAAAAACATTCAGTACTTC.

The chain joins TRBV2 to TRBJ1-2; D unclear. Germline V CDR1 and CDR2: SNHLY, FYNNEI. V dropped 3 bases and J dropped 0 bases, with 14 bases sitting between them. The length of the CDR3 is 16 residues. Here the CDR3 DNA reads TGTGCCAGCAGTGATGCCAGACAAGCGACTAACTATGGCTACACCTTC. Translated, it gives CASSDARQATNYGYTF.

The chain uses TRBV29-1 and TRBJ1-2, with 9 bases fitting TRBD1. The CDR3 has 13 residues. CDR1 and CDR2 from the germline V gene are SQVTM and ANQGSEA. J gave up 5 bases and V 2 bases, and 3 bases lay outside the gene matches. As DNA, the CDR3 is TGCAGCGTTGAAACAGGGGGCGGGTATGGCTACACCTTC. Amino acids: CSVETGGGYGYTF.

This rearrangement joins TRBV23-1 to TRBJ2-7; 8 bases fit TRBD1. TRBV23-1 is an ORF, and what it does is uncertain. The CDR3 runs to 13 residues. V shed 9 bases and J 3 bases; nucleotides not matched to a gene: 7. The CDR3 sequence: CARQDRAYYEQYF. CDR3 DNA sequence: TGCGCCAGACAGGACAGGGCTTACTACGAGCAGTACTTC.

The V and J genes are TRBV7-9 and TRBJ2-4; 7 bases are shared with TRBD1. The CDR3 runs to 14 residues. The J segment lost 7 bases and the V segment lost 4 bases, leaving 7 bases of the junction unmatched. Germline V CDR1 and CDR2: SEHNR, FQNEAQ (reference sequence). CDR3 DNA sequence: TGTGCCAGCAGCTGGTCCGAGACAGGGAACATTCAGTACTTC. Translated, it gives CASSWSETGNIQYF.

At least ten counts were recorded for this clonotype. The chain couples TRBV7-6 to TRBJ1-2, with 8 bases fitting TRBD1. CDR3 length equals 16 residues. With V trimmed by 5 bases and J by 3 bases, 11 bases remained unmatched. Germline V gene lookup returns CDR1 SGHVS and CDR2 FNYEAQ. The CDR3 coding sequence is TGTGCCAGCAGCCCAAAGATTCAGGGGGCTGACTATGGCTACACCTTC. Protein product: CASSPKIQGADYGYTF.

The CDR3 loop is CASSQEGARKTQYF. The CDR3 DNA sequence: TGTGCCAGCAGCCAAGAGGGCGCAAGAAAGACCCAGTACTTC. V gene TRBV14 combines with J gene TRBJ2-5, with D unresolved. The V end lost 0 bases, the J end lost 6 bases, and 11 bases lay between the germline ends. CDR1 SGHDN and CDR2 FVKESK come from the germline V gene. The CDR3 runs to 14 residues.

This chain links TRBV12-3 or TRBV12-4 with TRBJ2-7; a weak D match, TRBD2 (6 bases). Trimming left V 6 bases short and J 6 bases short, with 12 bases between. The CDR3 is 12 residues long. The CDR3 coding sequence is TGTGCCAGCAGCACGGGAGCCCGCGAGCAGTACTTC. This gives the protein CASSTGAREQYF.

The CDR3 spells CASSLYRDPYEQYF. Here the CDR3 DNA reads TGTGCCAGCAGTTTATACAGGGACCCCTACGAGCAGTACTTC. The chain recombines TRBV28 with TRBJ2-7, with D perhaps matching TRBD1 (6 bases). The CDR3 sequence is 14 residues long. CDR1 and CDR2 (germline): MDHEN, SYDVKM. Trimming took 1 base from V and 2 from J, leaving 9 bases between them.

This clonotype was picked up many times. The chain carries TRBV5-5 and TRBJ1-2; 10 bases fit TRBD1. The trim removed 3 bases at V and 6 bases at J, leaving 14 bases unmatched. Germline V lookup: CDR1 SGHKS, CDR2 YYEKEE (reference sequence). This CDR3 is built from 17 residues. The CDR3 loop reads CASSSVGTGVVRNGYTF. The DNA for the CDR3 is TGTGCCAGCAGCTCGGTGGGGACAGGGGTAGTTCGGAATGGCTACACCTTC.

The table lists this clonotype with a few counts. The chain combines TRBV7-2 with TRBJ2-5; 11 bases are shared with TRBD1. Germline lookup yields CDR1 SGHTA and CDR2 FQGNSA. The CDR3 has 15 residues. With 4 bases clipped from V and 5 bases from J, the junction kept 6 bases outside the gene matches. The CDR3 coding sequence is TGTGCCAGCAGCTCCCGGACAGGGGGCTATGAGACCCAGTACTTC. Amino acids: CASSSRTGGYETQYF. Using reference TRBV7-2 and TRBJ2-5 for the parts outside the CDR3, the full variable domain is GAGVSQSPSNKVTEKGKDVELRCDPISGHTALYWYRQSLGQGLEFLIYFQGNSAPDKSGLPSDRFSAERTGGSVSTLTIQRTQQEDSAVYLCASSSRTGGYETQYFGPGTRLLVL.

The table lists this clonotype with a few counts. This chain joins TRBV3-1 and TRBJ1-2; weak D call: TRBD1 (5 bases). The CDR3 length is 15 residues. Germline V lookup: CDR1 LGHDT, CDR2 YNNKEL (reference sequence). V lost 4 bases and J 0 bases, leaving 12 bases between the germline ends. Here the CDR3 DNA reads TGTGCCAGCAGCCGACAGTCCCAAGCTAACTATGGCTACACCTTC. Amino acid sequence: CASSRQSQANYGYTF. Based on the CDR3 plus reference TRBV3-1 and TRBJ1-2, the full variable domain is DTAVSQTPKYLVTQMGNDKSIKCEQNLGHDTMYWYKQDSKKFLKIMFSYNNKELIINETVPNRFSPKSPDKAHLNLHINSLELGDSAVYFCASSRQSQANYGYTFGSGTRLTVV.

The gene calls are TRBV7-9 and TRBJ2-7; D is perhaps TRBD2 (6 bases). Per germline, CDR1 SEHNR and CDR2 FQNEAQ (reference sequence). This CDR3 is built from 14 residues. V was shortened by 1 base and J by 0 bases, with 7 bases between the two germline ends. This CDR3 is CASSLVAASYEQYF. CDR3 nucleotide sequence: TGTGCCAGCAGCTTAGTAGCGGCCTCCTACGAGCAGTACTTC. The full variable domain, completed using reference TRBV7-9 and TRBJ2-7, is DTGVSQNPRHKITKRGQNVTFRCDPISEHNRLYWYRQTLGQGPEFLTYFQNEAQLEKSRLLSDRFSAERPKGSFSTLEIQRTEQGDSAMYLCASSLVAASYEQYFGPGTRLTVT.

This rearrangement joins TRBV27 to TRBJ2-5; 8 bases agree with TRBD1. The CDR3 sequence is 15 residues long. The V and J ends lost 5 bases and 7 bases, in that order; junction bases with no gene match: 12. Germline V gene data show CDR1 as MNHEY and CDR2 as SMNVEV (reference sequence). CDR3 in amino acids: CASSPGQGSAGTQYF. The CDR3 DNA sequence: TGTGCCAGCAGTCCAGGACAGGGTTCGGCCGGGACCCAGTACTTC.

This clonotype was observed a handful of times. The chain couples TRBV11-2 to TRBJ1-2, with 7 bases that match TRBD1. With 4 bases clipped from V and 7 bases from J, the junction kept 6 bases outside the gene matches. Germline loops: CDR1 SGHAT, CDR2 FQNNGV. The CDR3 consists of 13 residues. The CDR3 reads CASSSLRQGGYTF. The CDR3 DNA reads TGTGCCAGCAGCTCTTTACGACAGGGTGGCTACACCTTC.

This clonotype was counted many times. This sequence joins TRBV25-1 and TRBJ1-6, with D unresolved. The length of the CDR3 is 13 residues. CDR1 is MGHDK, CDR2 SYGVNS, per germline. Trimming removed 6 bases at V and 8 bases at J, with 11 bases between. CDR3 DNA sequence: TGTGCCAGCAGACGTACCGGGGATTCACCCCTCCACTTT. Protein sequence: CASRRTGDSPLHF.

J is TRBJ2-7 and V is TRBV5-4; D is uncertain. V lost 7 bases and J 5 bases, leaving 19 bases between the germline ends. The CDR3 runs 14 residues. Germline V gives CDR1 SGHNT, CDR2 YYREEE (reference sequence). CDR3 bases: TGTGCCAGCGGGCCTGCGCCCGGGCGCGACGAGCAGTACTTC. Amino acid sequence: CASGPAPGRDEQYF.

The chain joins TRBV10-3 to TRBJ2-5; unclear D gene. The CDR3 length is 16 residues. Per the germline V gene, CDR1 is ENHRY and CDR2 is SYGVKD. Trimming pared 10 bases from V and 1 base from J, leaving 22 bases between. This CDR3 reads CASAGFTRAAQETQYF. The CDR3, as DNA: TGTGCCAGCGCCGGTTTCACCCGGGCCGCCCAAGAGACCCAGTACTTC.

Ten or more counts support this clonotype. CDR3 DNA sequence: TGTGCCACCAGTGATTTCACGGACAGGGGGCGCCGACTGAATCAGCCCCAGCATTTT. Amino acid sequence: CATSDFTDRGRRLNQPQHF. The rearrangement uses TRBV24-1 and TRBJ1-5; 11 bases map to TRBD1. Per germline, CDR1 KGHDR and CDR2 SFDVKD. The CDR3 contains 19 residues. V lost 1 base and J lost 4; bases outside the gene matches: 11.

This clonotype was counted ten times or more. The rearrangement uses TRBV6-2 or TRBV6-3 and TRBJ2-3, with no clear D. V was pared by 7 bases and J by 4 bases, with 12 bases between. Germline V gene sequence: CDR1 MNHEY, CDR2 SVGEGT. The CDR3 totals 13 residues. The CDR3 region is CASNRLGPDTQYF. The CDR3 nucleotides are TGTGCCAGCAATAGACTCGGCCCAGATACGCAGTATTTT.

This clonotype was seen repeatedly, ten times or more. The CDR3 sequence: CASSHTATGQGSTDTQYF. The CDR3 nucleotides read TGCGCCAGCAGCCATACCGCGACAGGACAGGGGAGCACAGATACGCAGTATTTT. V and J are TRBV4-1 and TRBJ2-3; 9 bases fit TRBD1. In germline, CDR1 is MGHRA, CDR2 YSYEKL. The CDR3 sequence is 18 residues long. The ends lost 3 bases at V and 0 bases at J; junction bases unmatched: 10.

This clonotype showed up many times. The chain has TRBV2 and TRBJ1-1, with D hard to call. The CDR3 has 12 residues. From germline, CDR1 is SNHLY and CDR2 FYNNEI. Trimming stripped 4 bases from V and 0 bases from J, with 3 bases between. The CDR3 loop is CASSALNTEAFF. CDR3 nucleotides: TGTGCCAGCAGTGCCTTGAACACTGAAGCTTTCTTT.

This clonotype occurred many times. This chain joins TRBV6-2 or TRBV6-3 and TRBJ1-5; D ambiguous. The CDR3 extends over 11 amino acids. V shed 8 bases and J shed 5 bases, with 7 bases lying between them. Per germline, CDR1 MNHEY and CDR2 SVGEGT. DNA for the CDR3: TGTGCCAGCGGGATGGATCAGCCCCAGCATTTT. This sequence encodes CASGMDQPQHF.

J is TRBJ1-2 and V is TRBV9; D is uncertain. CDR3 length: 15 residues. V dropped 0 bases and J dropped 3 bases, with 12 bases sitting between them. CDR1 SGDLS and CDR2 YYNGEE come from the germline V gene. The CDR3 is CASSVGNGYDYGYTF. The CDR3 coding sequence is TGTGCCAGCAGCGTAGGAAATGGGTACGACTATGGCTACACCTTC.

This clonotype was counted many times. The rearrangement links TRBV27 to TRBJ1-1, with D perhaps TRBD1 (5 bases). Trimming shortened V by 6 bases and J by 11 bases, and 16 bases separated the two germline ends. The germline V gene encodes CDR1 MNHEY and CDR2 SMNVEV (reference sequence). This CDR3 has 12 amino acids. The CDR3 protein is CASSTGAEGAFF. As DNA, the CDR3 is TGTGCCAGCAGCACCGGGGCCGAAGGGGCTTTCTTT.

The CDR3 nucleotides are TGTGCCAGCAGTTACGGGACAGGTGAAGCTTTCTTT. Translation: CASSYGTGEAFF. J is TRBJ1-1 and V is TRBV6-6; 8 nucleotides line up with TRBD1. Germline loops: CDR1 MNHNY, CDR2 SVGAGI (reference sequence). Trimming took 2 bases from V and 7 from J; bases not matched to a gene: 0. This CDR3 has 12 residues.

This clonotype showed up many times. V and J are TRBV7-9 and TRBJ1-2, with TRBD1 matching over 7 bases. With 4 bases clipped from V and 2 bases from J, the junction kept 1 base outside the gene matches. In germline, CDR1 is SEHNR, CDR2 FQNEAQ (reference sequence). The CDR3 runs 13 residues. The CDR3 loop is CASSWGQNYGYTF. The DNA of the CDR3 is TGTGCCAGCAGCTGGGGACAGAACTATGGCTACACCTTC.

The V call is TRBV18, the J call TRBJ2-6, with D uncertain. This CDR3 has 13 residues. V was cut by 10 bases and J by 1 base, with 8 bases left in between. Germline V CDR1 and CDR2: KGHSH, LQKENI. The CDR3 DNA reads as TGTGCCACCGAAACATCTGGGGCCAACGTCCTGACTTTC. Protein: CATETSGANVLTF.

This clonotype was picked up a small number of times. The rearrangement links TRBV10-3 to TRBJ2-2; D remains ambiguous. The CDR3 totals 16 residues. Germline assignment: CDR1 ENHRY and CDR2 SYGVKD. The V end lost 4 bases, the J end lost 6 bases, and 18 bases lay between the germline ends. The chain's CDR3 is CAISVYYPDLPGELFF. The DNA of the CDR3 is TGTGCCATCAGTGTTTATTACCCTGATCTACCCGGGGAGCTGTTTTTT.

This clonotype was seen only a few times. This rearrangement joins TRBV7-2 to TRBJ2-5; D is possibly TRBD1 or TRBD2 (5 bases each). This CDR3 is built from 15 residues. Per germline, CDR1 SGHTA and CDR2 FQGNSA. Trimming stripped 1 base from V and 9 bases from J, with 18 bases between. The CDR3 DNA is TGTGCCAGCAGCTTAGGAAAGATTCATCAGGGACCCCAGTACTTC. Encoded protein: CASSLGKIHQGPQYF.